The T cell receptor beta chain described here comes from a study of regulatory T cells in long-lasting Graves disease. The time point was: newly diagnosed GD, antithyroid drugs for less than 3 months. Extracted RNA from PBMCs served as the source of the TCR library. Regarding the study as a whole: Persistent cases favored TRBV28, TRBJ1-2 and TRBJ2-5.

This clonotype was seen at least ten times. The antigen is not known. Germline assignment: CDR1 SQVTM and CDR2 ANQGSEA. V shed 4 bases and J shed 7 bases, with 4 bases lying between them. The CDR3 sequence is 10 residues long. Arm-PCR with iRepertoire HTBI primers amplified the CDR3 regions for these TCR beta libraries. TCRdb analysed the multiplex PCR reads with MiXCR anew, one entry per CDR3 protein. This table holds about 540,000 distinct CDR3 sequences, around an eighth found once. The same data also went into a second study, on T cells in Graves' hyperthyroidism and ophthalmopathy.

V and J are TRBV29-1 and TRBJ1-4, with no clear D. Sequencing used peripheral blood mononuclear cells (PBMCs), obtained at new diagnosis, from a patient treated with antithyroid drugs. This clonotype was sampled from a man aged 25 to 45 with Graves disease. The CDR3 coding sequence is TGCAGCGTTGGGGGTGAAAAACTGTTTTTT. Translation: CSVGGEKLFF.